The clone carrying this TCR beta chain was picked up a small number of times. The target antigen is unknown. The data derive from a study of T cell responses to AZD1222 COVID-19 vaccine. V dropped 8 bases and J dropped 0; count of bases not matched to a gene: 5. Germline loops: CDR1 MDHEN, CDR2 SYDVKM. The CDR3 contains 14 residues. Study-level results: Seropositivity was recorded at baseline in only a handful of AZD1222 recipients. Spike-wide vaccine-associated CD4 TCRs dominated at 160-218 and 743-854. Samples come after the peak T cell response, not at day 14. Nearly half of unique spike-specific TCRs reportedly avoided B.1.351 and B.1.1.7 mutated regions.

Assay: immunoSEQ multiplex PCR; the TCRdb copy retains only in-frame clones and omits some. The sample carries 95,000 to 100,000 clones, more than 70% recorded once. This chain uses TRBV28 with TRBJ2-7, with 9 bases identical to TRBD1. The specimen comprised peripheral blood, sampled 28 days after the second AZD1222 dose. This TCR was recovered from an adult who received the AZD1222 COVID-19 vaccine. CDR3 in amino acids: CASQTGGSSYEQYF. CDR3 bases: TGTGCCAGCCAGACAGGGGGAAGCTCCTACGAGCAGTACTTC.